A selection of T cell receptor beta chains follows, all from one sample in a study of shared clonotypes between healthy human individuals. Clones were read by immunoSEQ multiplex PCR, and TCRdb kept only the in-frame ones, dropping some. The sample yields some 2.1 million clones, 90% to 95% seen once. Material for sequencing was naive CD4+ T cells sorted from blood. The origin of the receptors is a man younger than 35 in good health. Both conserved end residues are part of each CDR3. Each record gives: J gene, D gene, clone size, V gene, CDR3 length, CDR3 DNA, CDR3 protein. The D gene is left open where the match is weak. Size is stated for part of the rows, as once, few or many counts, or as a class when the clone is expanded.

TRBJ1-4,.,once,TRBV5-6,14,TGTGCCAGCAGCTTGCCGGGAATTGGGGAAAAACTGTTTTTT,CASSLPGIGEKLFF
TRBJ2-1,.,once,TRBV30,11,TGTGCCTGGGGGGGCTTCGACGAGCAGTTCTTC,CAWGGFDEQFF
TRBJ2-3,.,.,TRBV5-6,16,TGTGCCAGCAGCCAAGGAGTGCCATTTAGCACAGATACGCAGTATTTT,CASSQGVPFSTDTQYF
TRBJ2-5,.,.,TRBV5-6,15,TGTGCCAGCAGCTGGTCAGGCCCGAAGCAAGAGACCCAGTACTTC,CASSWSGPKQETQYF
TRBJ2-4,.,many,TRBV28,15,TGTGCCAGCAGCTCCGGCCCCTCAGGGAGGAACATTCAGTACTTC,CASSSGPSGRNIQYF
TRBJ1-3,.,.,TRBV11-2,15,TGTGCCAGCAGCTTAGGGACAGCCTCTGGAAACACCATATATTTT,CASSLGTASGNTIYF
TRBJ1-4,TRBD1,.,TRBV5-4,15,TGTGCCAGCAGCTCGGGGGACAGAACTAATGAAAAACTGTTTTTT,CASSSGDRTNEKLFF
TRBJ2-2,.,.,TRBV7-2,15,TGTGCCAGCAGGCAGGGACAAGTGAACACCGGGGAGCTGTTTTTT,CASRQGQVNTGELFF
TRBJ2-7,.,.,TRBV11-3,14,TGTGCCAGCAGCTTAATCCCGACCACCTACGAGCAGTACTTC,CASSLIPTTYEQYF
TRBJ1-2,.,.,TRBV7-2,12,TGTGCCAGCCAGATGGGGAATAAGGGCTACACCTTC,CASQMGNKGYTF
TRBJ2-1,TRBD2,.,TRBV29-1,16,TGCAGCGTGGTCGGGACTACCTTAAGCTCCTACAATGAGCAGTTCTTC,CSVVGTTLSSYNEQFF
TRBJ2-7,TRBD1,once,TRBV5-3,12,TGTGCCAGATCCAGGGGGCGGCACGAGCAGTACTTC,CARSRGRHEQYF
TRBJ1-3,.,.,TRBV19,15,TGTGCCAGCCTTCCGGGCGGTCGCTCTGGAAACACCATATATTTT,CASLPGGRSGNTIYF
TRBJ2-3,.,.,TRBV7-7,15,TGTGCTAGCAGCCCCAGTCGACTAAACGCAGATACGCAGTATTTT,CASSPSRLNADTQYF
TRBJ2-2,.,.,TRBV10-3,17,TGTGCCATCAGTGACCCGACTGGACGGGGGAACACCGGGGAGCTGTTTTTT,CAISDPTGRGNTGELFF
TRBJ2-7,TRBD1,.,TRBV19,13,TGTGCCAGTAGTAGGACAGGAGAGTACGAGCAGTACTTC,CASSRTGEYEQYF
TRBJ2-1,TRBD2,.,TRBV6-1,14,TGTGCCAGCAGGAGCGGGGGGGATAACAATGAGCAGTTCTTC,CASRSGGDNNEQFF
TRBJ2-3,TRBD1,.,TRBV2,19,TGTGCCAGCAGCCCGGACAGGGCGAGGTTGTATCCTAGCACAGATACGCAGTATTTT,CASSPDRARLYPSTDTQYF
TRBJ1-1,.,.,TRBV6-6,14,TGTGCCAGCAGCTATACCGGGGCGGGCACTGAAGCTTTCTTT,CASSYTGAGTEAFF
TRBJ2-7,.,.,TRBV5-1,14,TGCGCCAGCAGCCCAACCGGCACCCTCTACGAGCAGTACTTC,CASSPTGTLYEQYF
TRBJ1-1,.,.,TRBV5-1,15,TGCGCCAGCAGCTTGGACGGATGGGGGAACACTGAAGCTTTCTTT,CASSLDGWGNTEAFF
TRBJ2-7,.,once,TRBV5-1,14,TGCGCCAGCAGCTTGGAAGGTAGCCTCCTCGAGCAGTACTTC,CASSLEGSLLEQYF
TRBJ2-7,TRBD1,.,TRBV7-9,15,TGTGCCAGCAGCCCCCAGACAGGGTCTGCCAACGAGCAGTACTTC,CASSPQTGSANEQYF
TRBJ2-3,TRBD2,.,TRBV19,16,TGTGCCAGTAGTCCTACTAGCGGGGCTAGCACAGATACGCAGTATTTT,CASSPTSGASTDTQYF